This passage covers 30 T cell receptor beta chains from one sample sequenced in a study of blood T cell repertoires in COVID-19. Measured with immunoSEQ multiplex PCR; TCRdb has only the in-frame clones, and not every one. Here the sample spans 250,000 to 300,000 clones, approximately 90% being singletons. The sequenced sample consisted of peripheral blood. These receptors were obtained from a woman aged 55-70 years with acute or convalescent COVID-19.

This rearrangement joins TRBV7-6 to TRBJ1-3; D unclear. Trimming pared 0 bases from V and 1 base from J, leaving 13 bases between. The CDR3 sequence is 17 residues long. Germline V gives CDR1 SGHVS, CDR2 FNYEAQ. As DNA, the CDR3 is TGTGCCAGCAGCTTAGCGTCCGGGTCCCCTTCTGGAAACACCATATATTTT. Its protein is CASSLASGSPSGNTIYF. Using reference TRBV7-6 and TRBJ1-3 for the parts outside the CDR3, the full variable domain is GAGVSQSPRYKVTKRGQDVALRCDPISGHVSLYWYRQALGQGPEFLTYFNYEAQQDKSGLPNDRFSAERPEGSISTLTIQRTEQRDSAMYRCASSLASGSPSGNTIYFGEGSWLTVV.

The chain employs TRBV19 and TRBJ2-2, with 7 positions matching TRBD1. The V gene's germline CDR1 is LNHDA and CDR2 SQIVND (reference sequence). The trim removed 5 bases at V and 2 bases at J, leaving 8 bases unmatched. This CDR3 spans 16 amino acids. Here the CDR3 DNA reads TGTGCCAGTAGTGCGTTAGACAGGGTCAACACCGGGGAGCTGTTTTTT. Translation: CASSALDRVNTGELFF.

V and J are TRBV7-9 and TRBJ2-7; D unclear. CDR1 and CDR2 (germline): SEHNR, FQNEAQ (reference sequence). The length of the CDR3 is 15 residues. V was cut by 1 base and J by 9 bases, with 19 bases left in between. As DNA, the CDR3 is TGTGCCAGCAGCTTAGGTCAGGATGGTCTAAAATGGCAGTACTTC. This translates into CASSLGQDGLKWQYF.

The chain recombines TRBV28 with TRBJ2-5; D call uncertain. V shed 3 bases and J shed 0 bases, with 11 bases lying between them. Germline values: CDR1 MDHEN, CDR2 SYDVKM. The CDR3 runs to 15 residues. CDR3 DNA sequence: TGTGCCAGCAGTTTCGTGGCGGCCTACCAAGAGACCCAGTACTTC. This sequence encodes CASSFVAAYQETQYF.

The chain recombines TRBV11-2 with TRBJ2-2, with TRBD1 matching over 9 bases. This CDR3 is built from 18 residues. Trimming removed 4 bases from V and 1 base from J; junction bases left unmatched: 10. Germline V gene sequence: CDR1 SGHAT, CDR2 FQNNGV. The CDR3 DNA reads TGTGCCAGCAGCTCTCTCGGACAGGGGATTTGGAACACCGGGGAGCTGTTTTTT. Protein product: CASSSLGQGIWNTGELFF.

J is TRBJ2-7 and V is TRBV27, with D perhaps TRBD2 (5 bases). Per germline, CDR1 MNHEY and CDR2 SMNVEV (reference sequence). V shed 4 bases and J shed 0 bases, with 13 bases lying between them. This CDR3 contains 15 residues. CDR3 sequence (DNA): TGTGCCAGCAGTTCCGCTCCCCGGGGCTCCTACGAGCAGTACTTC. Translating it yields CASSSAPRGSYEQYF.

The V call is TRBV29-1, the J call TRBJ1-1, with 9 bases lining up with TRBD1. Per germline, CDR1 SQVTM and CDR2 ANQGSEA. CDR3 length: 13 amino acids. The junction had 3 bases not matched to a gene; V was cut back by 7 bases and J by 0 bases. Written as DNA, the CDR3 is TGCAGCGGTAACAGGGGGCTGAACACTGAAGCTTTCTTT. Protein: CSGNRGLNTEAFF.

V is TRBV28 and J is TRBJ1-1; 7 positions agree with TRBD1. V shed 5 bases and J 4 bases; nucleotides not matched to a gene: 4. The CDR3 length is 13 residues. In germline, CDR1 is MDHEN, CDR2 SYDVKM. The DNA for the CDR3 is TGTGCCAGCAGTCTCGAGGGGGCCACTGAAGCTTTCTTT. It specifies CASSLEGATEAFF.

V is TRBV19 and J is TRBJ2-7, with 7 nucleotides matching TRBD2. Per the germline V gene, CDR1 is LNHDA and CDR2 is SQIVND (reference sequence). The CDR3 sequence is 15 residues long. V gave up 4 bases and J gave up 1 base; unmatched junction bases: 7. Here the CDR3 DNA reads TGTGCCAGTAGTACTAGCGGAAGCCGTTCCTACGAGCAGTACTTC. Protein sequence: CASSTSGSRSYEQYF.

This clone was seen only once. The V call is TRBV10-3, the J call TRBJ1-2, with D possibly TRBD1 on 5 matching bases. Trimming left V 2 bases short and J 8 bases short, with 12 bases between. This CDR3 spans 13 amino acids. Germline CDR1 and CDR2: ENHRY and SYGVKD. The CDR3 DNA reads TGTGCCATCAGTGAGCAGGGAAGAGAAGGCTACACCTTC. This gives the protein CAISEQGREGYTF.

The chain carries TRBV7-8 and TRBJ1-1; D is ambiguous. This CDR3 is built from 14 residues. V gave up 5 bases and J gave up 2 bases, with 12 bases separating them. Germline CDR1 and CDR2: SGHVS and FQNEAQ. CDR3 sequence (DNA): TGTGCCAGCAGCCCTCTGAGGCAAAACACTGAAGCTTTCTTT. It encodes CASSPLRQNTEAFF.

The chain employs TRBV15 and TRBJ2-7; D may be TRBD1 (6 bases). From germline, CDR1 is LNHNV and CDR2 YYDKDF (reference sequence). The CDR3 has 16 residues. Trimming removed 2 bases from V and 1 base from J, with 15 bases in between. DNA for the CDR3: TGTGCCACCAGCAGAAACCCCGGGACATTTTCCTACGAGCAGTACTTC. Its translation: CATSRNPGTFSYEQYF. Using reference TRBV15 and TRBJ2-7 for the parts outside the CDR3, the full variable domain is DAMVIQNPRYQVTQFGKPVTLSCSQTLNHNVMYWYQQKSSQAPKLLFHYYDKDFNNEADTPDNFQSRRPNTSFCFLDIRSPGLGDTAMYLCATSRNPGTFSYEQYFGPGTRLTVT.

The chain employs TRBV9 and TRBJ2-1, with 9 positions matching TRBD2. The germline CDR1 and CDR2 sequences are SGDLS and YYNGEE. The CDR3 length is 15 residues. V gave up 3 bases and J gave up 4 bases; unmatched junction bases: 5. The CDR3 is CASSEQAGGYNEQFF. CDR3 nucleotide sequence: TGTGCCAGCAGCGAACAGGCGGGAGGGTACAATGAGCAGTTCTTC.

With respect to this clone: A read error is the likely source, as a far larger clone sits one nucleotide away. The chain employs TRBV28 and TRBJ2-7; possible D gene TRBD1, 6 bases. This CDR3 is 11 amino acids long. Between the trimmed V and J ends, which lost 8 bases and 2 bases, there was a span of 7 bases. Germline V lookup: CDR1 MDHEN, CDR2 SYDVKM. The CDR3 coding sequence is TGTGCCAGCCGACAGGCCTACGAGCAGTACTTC. Translated: CASRQAYEQYF.

The chain has TRBV7-9 and TRBJ1-5; D might be TRBD1 (5 bases). The CDR3 has 15 residues. Trimming shortened V by 6 bases and J by 5 bases, and 17 bases separated the two germline ends. CDR1 is SEHNR and CDR2 is FQNEAQ in the germline V gene (reference sequence). In DNA, the CDR3 is TGTGCCAGCAGTCAGGCCGGGGGAATGCATCAGCCCCAGCATTTT. This translates into CASSQAGGMHQPQHF. Supplemented by reference TRBV7-9 and TRBJ1-5, the full variable domain reads DTGVSQNPRHKITKRGQNVTFRCDPISEHNRLYWYRQTLGQGPEFLTYFQNEAQLEKSRLLSDRFSAERPKGSFSTLEIQRTEQGDSAMYLCASSQAGGMHQPQHFGDGTRLSIL.

This chain links TRBV19 with TRBJ1-5; 8 positions match TRBD1. The CDR3 has 14 amino acids. V was pared by 5 bases and J by 9 bases, with 9 bases of the junction left unmatched. The germline V gene encodes CDR1 LNHDA and CDR2 SQIVND (reference sequence). The CDR3 here is CASSLGTGPRPQHF. The CDR3 DNA sequence: TGTGCCAGTAGTCTAGGGACAGGCCCTCGGCCCCAGCATTTT. Filled out from reference TRBV19 and TRBJ1-5, the complete variable domain reads DGGITQSPKYLFRKEGQNVTLSCEQNLNHDAMYWYRQDPGQGLRLIYYSQIVNDFQKGDIAEGYSVSREKKESFPLTVTSAQKNPTAFYLCASSLGTGPRPQHFGDGTRLSIL.

For the CDR3, the DNA is TGCGCCAGCAGCCAAAGGCTACCGGGGTTCTCTGGAAACACCATATATTTT. This sequence encodes CASSQRLPGFSGNTIYF. The genes are TRBV4-3 and TRBJ1-3, with D uncertain. V was cut by 2 bases and J by 0 bases, with 14 bases left in between. Germline V gene lookup returns CDR1 LGHNA and CDR2 YSLEER. The length of the CDR3 is 17 residues.

The chain links TRBV28 to TRBJ1-4; TRBD1 is a possible D gene (6 bases). The CDR3 is 16 amino acids. From germline, CDR1 is MDHEN and CDR2 SYDVKM. The V end lost 2 bases, the J end lost 8 bases, and 18 bases lay between the germline ends. The CDR3 spells CASSLSSQGHREKLFF. CDR3 bases: TGTGCCAGCAGTTTAAGTTCCCAGGGGCATCGAGAAAAACTGTTTTTT.

Remarks on this clone: An end of the junction differs from the germline gene, which may be a read error. V gene TRBV3-1 (or the pseudogene TRBV3-2) combines with J gene TRBJ2-3, with 9 bases identical to TRBD2. This CDR3 has 13 residues. Germline lookup yields CDR1 LGHDT and CDR2 YNNKEL (reference sequence). The CDR3 is CASSQVERGVVQW. CDR3 coding DNA: TGTGCCAGCAGCCAAGTAGAGCGGGGGGTCGTGCAATGG.

This clone was seen only a few times. J is TRBJ1-6 and V is TRBV9, with D maybe TRBD1 (5 bases). Germline V gene data show CDR1 as SGDLS and CDR2 as YYNGEE. Trimming removed 0 bases at V and 7 bases at J, with 11 bases between. This CDR3 has 15 amino acids. The chain's CDR3 is CASSVDGGVNSPLHF. CDR3 sequence (DNA): TGTGCCAGCAGCGTAGATGGGGGGGTGAATTCACCCCTCCACTTT.

This chain links TRBV24-1 with TRBJ1-1; D remains unclear. The germline V gene encodes CDR1 KGHDR and CDR2 SFDVKD. The V end lost 4 bases, the J end lost 1 base, and 15 bases lay between the germline ends. CDR3 length equals 16 residues. CDR3 nucleotides: TGTGCCACCAGTGACCACCCCGGGCGGGGGAACACTGAAGCTTTCTTT. Protein sequence: CATSDHPGRGNTEAFF.

The chain recombines TRBV18 with TRBJ1-4; tentatively, D is TRBD1 (5 bases). Trimming pared 2 bases from V and 0 bases from J, leaving 16 bases between. The CDR3 loop spans 18 amino acids. Per the germline V gene, CDR1 is KGHSH and CDR2 is LQKENI. CDR3 protein: CASSPTSGSYATNEKLFF. The CDR3 bases are TGTGCCAGCTCACCAACTTCAGGGTCCTATGCAACTAATGAAAAACTGTTTTTT.

Only a few counts were recorded for this clone. The V gene is TRBV5-1, the J gene TRBJ2-7; 7 positions match TRBD1. Germline CDR1 SGHRS, CDR2 YFSETQ. This CDR3 spans 13 amino acids. Trimming took 0 bases from V and 3 from J; bases not matched to a gene: 0. CDR3 sequence reads: CASSLDRGYEQYF. The DNA of the CDR3 is TGCGCCAGCAGCTTGGACAGGGGCTACGAGCAGTACTTC. The whole variable domain, remainder taken from reference TRBV5-1 and TRBJ2-7, is KAGVTQTPRYLIKTRGQQVTLSCSPISGHRSVSWYQQTPGQGLQFLFEYFSETQRNKGNFPGRFSGRQFSNSRSEMNVSTLELGDSALYLCASSLDRGYEQYFGPGTRLTVT.

The chain employs TRBV5-5 and TRBJ2-6, with D tentatively TRBD1 (6 bases). This CDR3 contains 16 residues. Trimming cost V 4 bases and J 0 bases, with 11 bases left between them. Germline values: CDR1 SGHKS, CDR2 YYEKEE (reference sequence). CDR3 region: CASSPTGISGANVLTF. CDR3 bases: TGTGCCAGCAGCCCGACAGGTATCTCTGGGGCCAACGTCCTGACTTTC.

The chain recombines TRBV10-1 with TRBJ1-1; D ambiguous. The V gene's germline CDR1 is WNHNN and CDR2 SYGVQD (reference sequence). V was shortened by 2 bases and J by 6 bases, with 7 bases between the two germline ends. The CDR3 spans 12 residues. The CDR3 region has the DNA TGCGCCAGCAGTGAGCGAGAGTCTGAAGCTTTCTTT. Residues: CASSERESEAFF.

This rearrangement joins TRBV2 to TRBJ2-5; D is undetermined. CDR1 is SNHLY, CDR2 FYNNEI, per germline. There are 12 residues in the CDR3. Trimming left V 4 bases short and J 7 bases short, with 10 bases between. CDR3 in amino acids: CASSGPPGTQYF. CDR3 bases: TGTGCCAGCAGTGGACCTCCGGGGACCCAGTACTTC.

This clone was seen more than once but under ten times. J is TRBJ1-4 and V is TRBV7-3, with D perhaps TRBD1 (5 bases). The V gene's germline CDR1 is SGHTA and CDR2 FQGTGA. Trimming stripped 5 bases from V and 7 bases from J, with 14 bases between. This CDR3 spans 14 amino acids. CDR3 residues: CASSAQGKSEKLFF. DNA for the CDR3: TGTGCCAGCAGCGCGCAGGGAAAGAGTGAAAAACTGTTTTTT. The whole variable domain, filled in from reference TRBV7-3 and TRBJ1-4, reads GAGVSQTPSNKVTEKGKYVELRCDPISGHTALYWYRQSLGQGPEFLIYFQGTGAADDSGLPNDRFFAVRPEGSVSTLKIQRTERGDSAVYLCASSAQGKSEKLFFGSGTQLSVL.

As to this clone: This specimen includes other DNA sequences encoding the same CDR3. The chain joins TRBV14 to TRBJ2-7, with 7 bases aligning to TRBD2. CDR1 is SGHDN and CDR2 is FVKESK in the germline V gene. This CDR3 has 15 amino acids. J gave up 6 bases and V 1 base, and 9 bases lay outside the gene matches. The CDR3 protein is CASSQGRAGVSEQYF. In DNA, the CDR3 is TGTGCCAGCAGCCAAGGGAGGGCGGGAGTGAGCGAGCAGTACTTC.

The chain links TRBV28 to TRBJ2-7, with 9 bases that match TRBD2. The CDR3 totals 14 residues. The germline V gene has CDR1 MDHEN and CDR2 SYDVKM. V was clipped by 6 bases and J by 3 bases; unmatched bases: 6. The CDR3 nucleotides are TGTGCCAGCAGGCTAGCGGGGTATATCTACGAGCAGTACTTC. This sequence encodes CASRLAGYIYEQYF.

V is TRBV11-2 and J is TRBJ1-3, with D maybe TRBD1 (5 bases). Trimming removed 2 bases at V and 0 bases at J, with 11 bases between. CDR1 and CDR2 from the germline V gene are SGHAT and FQNNGV. There are 16 residues in the CDR3. The CDR3 DNA follows: TGTGCCAGCAGCTTAAGTCAGGGCCTCTCTGGAAACACCATATATTTT. Its protein product is CASSLSQGLSGNTIYF.